This T cell receptor beta chain came from a study of T cells expressing NK-cell markers. Concerning this clonotype itself: Its antigen is still unknown.

The germline CDR1 and CDR2 sequences are LGHNA and YNFKEQ. The CDR3 totals 16 residues. TCR beta cDNA was made by 5'RACE template switching with UMIs. TCRdb reworked the 5' RACE reads into one entry per CDR3 protein, no DNA. Its table records some 460,000 distinct CDR3 sequences. Notes on the study in general: Dominant NKG2C+ clonotypes were found to form about 1.0-7.5% of CD8+ T cells in more than five donors.

The V and J genes are TRBV4-2 and TRBJ2-1; TCRdb selects TRBD2, and the lack of DNA leaves this call unchecked. The sequenced sample was blood T cells: a sorted CD56 or NKG2C T cell subset, CD4+ or CD8+ T cells, or bulk PBMC T cells (not recorded which). This TCR derives from a woman between 45 and 65 years old in good health. The CDR3 loop is CASSHEGLAGVDEQFF.